This T cell receptor (beta chain) came from a study of OX40 agonist ivuxolimab in advanced cancers. Study-level points and caveats: Circulating CD4+ and CD8+ T cells showed clonal expansion by week 6 at 0.1 to 3.0 mg/kg.

Only one count was recorded for this clone. The antigen is undetermined. Clones were sequenced by immunoSEQ multiplex PCR, and TCRdb holds only the in-frame ones, with some missing. The sample records 50,000 to 65,000 clones, roughly nine tenths being singletons. The V gene's germline CDR1 is MGHRA and CDR2 YSYEKL. This CDR3 has 18 amino acids. Trimming took 0 bases from V and 0 from J, leaving 17 bases between them. This clonotype was obtained from an adult with an advanced solid tumor such as melanoma, head and neck, liver or kidney cancer. The chain combines TRBV4-1 with TRBJ2-5; D is perhaps TRBD1 (6 bases). This specimen consisted of CD4+ or CD8+ T cells sorted from blood, obtained in a trial of the OX40 agonist ivuxolimab. CDR3 loop: CASSQDPWTVGYQETQYF. CDR3 nucleotides: TGCGCCAGCAGCCAAGATCCATGGACAGTCGGGTACCAAGAGACCCAGTACTTC.